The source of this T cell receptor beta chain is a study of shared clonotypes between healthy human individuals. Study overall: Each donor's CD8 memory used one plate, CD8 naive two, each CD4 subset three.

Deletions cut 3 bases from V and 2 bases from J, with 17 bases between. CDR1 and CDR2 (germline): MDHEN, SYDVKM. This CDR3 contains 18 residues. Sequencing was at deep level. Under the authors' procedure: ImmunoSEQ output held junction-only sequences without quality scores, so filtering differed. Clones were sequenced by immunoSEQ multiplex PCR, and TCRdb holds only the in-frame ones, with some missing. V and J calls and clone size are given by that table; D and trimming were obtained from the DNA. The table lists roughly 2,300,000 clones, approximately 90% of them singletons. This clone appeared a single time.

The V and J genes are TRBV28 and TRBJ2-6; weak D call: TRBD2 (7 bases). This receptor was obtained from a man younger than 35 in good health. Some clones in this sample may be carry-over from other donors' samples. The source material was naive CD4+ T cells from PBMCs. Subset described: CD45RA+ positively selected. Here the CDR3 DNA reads TGTGCCAGCAGTTTCCCACCCGGGGGGCGGGCTGGGGCCAACGTCCTGACTTTC. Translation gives CASSFPPGGRAGANVLTF.